This TCR beta chain was sequenced for a study of blood T cells in healthy people across ages. Overall study findings and caveats: Higher naive T cell percentage went strongly together with higher TCR beta diversity. PBMCs that were unsorted prevented a conclusive naive versus antigen-experienced comparison.

Points on this clonotype: Its cognate antigen is unknown. Relative to the germline gene, one junction end is altered; a read error may explain this.

The CDR3 has 14 amino acids. CDR1 is SGHRS, CDR2 YFSETQ, per germline. A J-beta primer mix and a sample-barcoded 5' primer were used in a second PCR of about 7 to 12 cycles. Every cDNA molecule carried a tag from a template-switch adaptor bearing 12 random nucleotides. TCRdb used MiXCR to reprocess the 5' RACE reads, holding one entry per CDR3 protein. Among approximately 690,000 distinct CDR3 sequences listed, 40% to 50% were seen once. This clonotype was obtained from a man older than 75 in good health. V and J are TRBV5-1 and TRBJ2-5; TRBD1 might be the D (5 bases). Sequenced input: blood. DNA for the CDR3: TGCGCCGGCAGCTTACAGGCCAACCAAGAGACCCAGTACTTC. As protein: CAGSLQANQETQYF.